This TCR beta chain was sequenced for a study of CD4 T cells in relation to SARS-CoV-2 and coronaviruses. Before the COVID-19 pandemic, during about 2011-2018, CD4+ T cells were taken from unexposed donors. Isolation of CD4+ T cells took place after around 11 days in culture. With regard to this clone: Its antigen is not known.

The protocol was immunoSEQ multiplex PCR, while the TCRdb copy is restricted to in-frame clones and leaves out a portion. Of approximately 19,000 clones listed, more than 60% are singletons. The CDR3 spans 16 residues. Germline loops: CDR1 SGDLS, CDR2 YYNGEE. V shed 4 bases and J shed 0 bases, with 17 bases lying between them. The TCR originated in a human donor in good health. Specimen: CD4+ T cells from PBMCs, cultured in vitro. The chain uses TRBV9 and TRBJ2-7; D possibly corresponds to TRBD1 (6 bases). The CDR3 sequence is CASSPRGQGTSYEQYF. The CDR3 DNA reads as TGTGCCAGCAGCCCCAGAGGCCAGGGGACCTCCTACGAGCAGTACTTC. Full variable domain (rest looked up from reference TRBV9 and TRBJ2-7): DSGVTQTPKHLITATGQRVTLRCSPRSGDLSVYWYQQSLDQGLQFLIQYYNGEERAKGNILERFSAQQFPDLHSELNLSSLELGDSALYFCASSPRGQGTSYEQYFGPGTRLTVT.